Included here is one TCR beta chain sequence, with context. Antigen unknown. These data belong to a study of shared clonotypes between healthy human individuals. Whole-study findings and limits: Apart from blood, nothing was sampled; tissue repertoires likely differ. Naive CD4 clonotype sharing across a few donors was around 5%.

Several immunoSEQ 96-well plates shared each subset's DNA, each plate a replicate. Here immunoSEQ multiplex PCR was the method, and the copy in TCRdb shows in-frame clones only, minus some. The sample lists more than 500,000 clones, approximately 94% seen once, with about 0.064% in the top ten. The study separated CD4+ cells into CD45RA+ naive and CD45RA-negative memory subsets. V shed 1 base and J shed 2 bases, with 9 bases lying between them. This CDR3 is built from 14 residues. Germline CDR1 is SGHRS and CDR2 is YFSETQ. Source material: naive CD4+ T cells sorted from blood. The sample's subset: CD45RA+ positively selected. The chain couples TRBV5-1 to TRBJ1-2; D is uncertain. The receptor comes from a woman in her 30s in good health. This chain's CDR3 is CASSLSGGNYGYTF. The CDR3 nucleotides are TGCGCCAGCAGCTTGAGCGGCGGAAACTATGGCTACACCTTC.